One sample yielded the 9 T cell receptor beta chains listed below, sequenced in a study of T cell responses to AZD1222 COVID-19 vaccine. The data were produced by immunoSEQ multiplex PCR, yet TCRdb's version contains in-frame clones alone and is incomplete. In the table there are under 200,000 clones, around 92% of which are singletons. Sequencing used peripheral blood, obtained on day 0 of AZD1222 vaccination. Every receptor here comes from an adult in good health.

The chain combines TRBV2 with TRBJ1-6; 7 positions agree with TRBD1. V lost 6 bases to trimming and J lost 5 bases; unmatched junction nucleotides: 10. CDR3 length: 16 residues. Per the germline V gene, CDR1 is SNHLY and CDR2 is FYNNEI. CDR3 loop: CASSIVGGGNNSPLHF. The CDR3 DNA reads as TGTGCCAGCAGCATTGTAGGAGGGGGCAATAATTCACCCCTCCACTTT.

The chain employs TRBV11-3 and TRBJ1-1; D uncertain. Germline assignment: CDR1 SGHNT and CDR2 YENEEA. This CDR3 spans 13 amino acids. Between the trimmed V and J ends, which lost 6 bases and 1 base, there was a span of 9 bases. The CDR3 sequence: CASRLRENTEAFF. The DNA for the CDR3 is TGTGCCAGCAGGCTCCGGGAGAACACTGAAGCTTTCTTT.

The CDR3 region is CASSASGVPNEKLFF. CDR3 bases: TGTGCCAGCAGTGCCTCGGGGGTGCCTAATGAAAAACTGTTTTTT. The V and J genes are TRBV6-6 and TRBJ1-4; D perhaps matches TRBD1 (5 bases). Germline V gene data show CDR1 as MNHNY and CDR2 as SVGAGI (reference sequence). V lost 5 bases and J 3 bases, leaving 13 bases between the germline ends. The CDR3 length is 15 residues.

The J gene is TRBJ2-7, the V gene TRBV6-5, with 7 positions matching TRBD2. The V gene's germline CDR1 is MNHEY and CDR2 SVGAGI. The CDR3 spans 14 residues. Trimming took 6 bases from V and 6 from J; bases not matched to a gene: 11. The CDR3 spells CASRLAPGGLEQYF. CDR3 coding DNA: TGTGCCAGCAGACTAGCTCCGGGGGGTCTCGAGCAGTACTTC.

Concerning this clone: The same CDR3 also results from other DNA sequences found in this sample. The chain joins TRBV5-4 to TRBJ2-5, with 10 bases fitting TRBD2. The germline CDR1 and CDR2 sequences are SGHNT and YYREEE (reference sequence). This CDR3 has 15 residues. The V and J ends lost 1 base and 5 bases, in that order; junction bases with no gene match: 5. The CDR3 DNA sequence: TGTGCCAGCAGCTTGAGGCTAGCGGGGGAGGAGACCCAGTACTTC. As protein: CASSLRLAGEETQYF.

The chain employs TRBV20-1 and TRBJ2-7, with 8 nucleotides matching TRBD1. This CDR3 is built from 11 residues. Germline V gene data show CDR1 as DFQATT and CDR2 as SNEGSKA (reference sequence). J gave up 5 bases and V 5 bases, and 2 bases lay outside the gene matches. CDR3 residues: CSASTGDEQYF. The DNA of the CDR3 is TGCAGTGCTTCGACAGGGGACGAGCAGTACTTC.

The V call is TRBV11-1, the J call TRBJ1-6; the D is unclear. CDR1 is SGHAT, CDR2 FQDESV, per germline (reference sequence). The CDR3 loop spans 14 amino acids. Trimming took off 5 bases at V and 8 bases at J, with 13 bases between the two ends. CDR3 coding DNA: TGTGCCAGCAGCCCCAGCGGAACCTATTCACCCCTCCACTTT. Its translation: CASSPSGTYSPLHF.

This clone was seen just once. The rearrangement links TRBV6-1 to TRBJ2-5, with 10 bases fitting TRBD2. This CDR3 spans 16 amino acids. The V gene's germline CDR1 is MNHNS and CDR2 SASEGT. V dropped 1 base and J dropped 4; count of bases not matched to a gene: 6. The CDR3 here is CASSEVDSGGRETQYF. The CDR3 nucleotides are TGTGCCAGCAGTGAAGTTGATAGCGGGGGGCGAGAGACCCAGTACTTC.

CDR3 nucleotides: TGTGCCAGCAGTGGGGGAGGGACAGATACGCAGTATTTT. The encoded protein is CASSGGGTDTQYF. The gene calls are TRBV28 and TRBJ2-3; 7 bases are a match to TRBD2. Germline loops: CDR1 MDHEN, CDR2 SYDVKM. This CDR3 is 13 amino acids long. Losses at the gene ends were 5 bases for V and 3 bases for J; bases not matched to a gene: 2.